These T cell receptor beta chains were read from a single sample in a study of Ad26.COV2.S vaccination and SARS-CoV-2 variants. The protocol was immunoSEQ multiplex PCR, while the TCRdb copy is restricted to in-frame clones and leaves out a portion. The sample lists around 340,000 clones, roughly 91% occurring once. The material sequenced was peripheral blood, taken in a trial of Ad26.COV2.S vaccine versus placebo. These receptors came from a person between 18 and 65 years old who received the Ad26.COV2.S COVID-19 vaccine or a placebo. Each CDR3 is given with its conserved first and last residue. The order of the fields is CDR3 protein, CDR3 DNA, V gene, J gene, clone size, D gene. The D gene is left open where the match is weak. Some rows have no size entry. The others give once, few or many, or a class for an expanded clone.

cdr3_aa: CASSFDRGMDTIYF
cdr3_nt: TGTGCCAGCAGTTTTGACAGGGGGATGGACACCATATATTTT
v_call: TRBV11-2
j_call: TRBJ1-3
clone_size: -
d_call: TRBD1

cdr3_aa: CASSLDGPYNEQFF
cdr3_nt: TGCGCCAGCAGCTTGGACGGACCGTACAATGAGCAGTTCTTC
v_call: TRBV5-1
j_call: TRBJ2-1
clone_size: -
d_call: -

cdr3_aa: CASSLRQDYGYTF
cdr3_nt: TGTGCCAGCAGCCTACGACAGGACTATGGCTACACCTTC
v_call: TRBV7-9
j_call: TRBJ1-2
clone_size: -
d_call: -

cdr3_aa: CASSIGSWTTIEKLFF
cdr3_nt: TGTGCCAGTAGTATAGGTTCCTGGACAACGATTGAAAAACTGTTTTTT
v_call: TRBV19
j_call: TRBJ1-4
clone_size: -
d_call: -

cdr3_aa: CASSQDRGPNYGYTF
cdr3_nt: TGCGCCAGCAGCCAGGACAGGGGGCCTAACTATGGCTACACCTTC
v_call: TRBV4-3
j_call: TRBJ1-2
clone_size: -
d_call: TRBD1

cdr3_aa: CAIGESGNEQFF
cdr3_nt: TGTGCCATCGGGGAGTCCGGCAATGAGCAGTTCTTC
v_call: TRBV10-3
j_call: TRBJ2-1
clone_size: -
d_call: -

cdr3_aa: CASSLGQGKGQPQHF
cdr3_nt: TGTGCCAGCAGCCTGGGACAGGGAAAAGGTCAGCCCCAGCATTTT
v_call: TRBV6-5
j_call: TRBJ1-5
clone_size: -
d_call: TRBD1

cdr3_aa: CASSWGSTNEKLFF
cdr3_nt: TGTGCCAGCAGTTGGGGCAGCACTAATGAAAAACTGTTTTTT
v_call: TRBV6-6
j_call: TRBJ1-4
clone_size: -
d_call: -

cdr3_aa: CASSEGQPQHF
cdr3_nt: TGTGCCAGCAGCGAAGGTCAGCCCCAGCATTTT
v_call: TRBV6-1
j_call: TRBJ1-5
clone_size: -
d_call: -

cdr3_aa: CASSLGGINYEQYF
cdr3_nt: TGTGCCAGCAGCTTGGGGGGGATCAACTACGAGCAGTACTTC
v_call: TRBV5-6
j_call: TRBJ2-7
clone_size: -
d_call: -

cdr3_aa: CASSPRDRGNQFF
cdr3_nt: TGTGCCAGCAGCCCGAGGGACAGGGGGAACCAGTTCTTC
v_call: TRBV3-1/TRBV3-2
j_call: TRBJ2-1
clone_size: -
d_call: TRBD1

cdr3_aa: CASNRTGRNSNQPQHF
cdr3_nt: TGCGCCAGCAACCGGACAGGAAGAAATAGCAATCAGCCCCAGCATTTT
v_call: TRBV10-1
j_call: TRBJ1-5
clone_size: -
d_call: TRBD1

cdr3_aa: CASSLATVHLETQYF
cdr3_nt: TGTGCCAGCAGCTTAGCGACAGTCCATTTAGAGACCCAGTACTTC
v_call: TRBV11-2
j_call: TRBJ2-5
clone_size: -
d_call: -

cdr3_aa: CAGSRGVLGWSSSNQPQHF
cdr3_nt: TGTGCCGGCAGTCGAGGGGTTTTAGGCTGGTCGTCTAGCAATCAGCCCCAGCATTTT
v_call: TRBV28
j_call: TRBJ1-5
clone_size: -
d_call: -

cdr3_aa: CASSLSGGADTQYF
cdr3_nt: TGTGCCAGCAGCTTAAGCGGGGGGGCAGATACGCAGTATTTT
v_call: TRBV7-8
j_call: TRBJ2-3
clone_size: -
d_call: TRBD2

cdr3_aa: CASSEGGTDTQYF
cdr3_nt: TGTGCCAGCAGTGAGGGAGGCACAGATACGCAGTATTTT
v_call: TRBV6-4
j_call: TRBJ2-3
clone_size: -
d_call: -

cdr3_aa: CASNEPFLYEQYF
cdr3_nt: TGTGCCAGCAACGAACCTTTTCTCTACGAGCAGTACTTC
v_call: TRBV2
j_call: TRBJ2-7
clone_size: -
d_call: -

cdr3_aa: CASSLGQGLGAFF
cdr3_nt: TGTGCCAGCAGCTTGGGACAGGGATTGGGAGCTTTCTTT
v_call: TRBV7-9
j_call: TRBJ1-1
clone_size: -
d_call: TRBD1

cdr3_aa: CASSVSGQGAGYSNQPQHF
cdr3_nt: TGTGCCAGCAGTGTATCAGGGCAGGGAGCGGGATATAGCAATCAGCCCCAGCATTTT
v_call: TRBV6-1
j_call: TRBJ1-5
clone_size: -
d_call: -

cdr3_aa: CASSQDSLPETQYF
cdr3_nt: TGTGCCAGCAGCCAAGATAGCCTCCCGGAGACCCAGTACTTC
v_call: TRBV3-1/TRBV3-2
j_call: TRBJ2-5
clone_size: -
d_call: -

cdr3_aa: CASSQLGAGGNGYTF
cdr3_nt: TGCGCCAGCAGCCAGTTAGGGGCAGGCGGAAATGGCTACACCTTC
v_call: TRBV4-3
j_call: TRBJ1-2
clone_size: -
d_call: -

cdr3_aa: CASSVSSGGYNEQFF
cdr3_nt: TGTGCCAGCAGCGTATCATCGGGAGGCTACAATGAGCAGTTCTTC
v_call: TRBV9
j_call: TRBJ2-1
clone_size: -
d_call: TRBD2

cdr3_aa: CASSLVREGFF
cdr3_nt: TGTGCCAGCAGCTTAGTCAGGGAAGGGTTCTTC
v_call: TRBV7-9
j_call: TRBJ2-1
clone_size: -
d_call: -

cdr3_aa: CASSEAGRNSPLHF
cdr3_nt: TGTGCCAGCAGTGAAGCAGGGCGCAATTCACCCCTCCACTTT
v_call: TRBV2
j_call: TRBJ1-6
clone_size: -
d_call: -

cdr3_aa: CASSLSTRGPWDEQYF
cdr3_nt: TGTGCCAGCAGTTTATCGACGCGGGGGCCCTGGGACGAGCAGTACTTC
v_call: TRBV27
j_call: TRBJ2-7
clone_size: -
d_call: -

cdr3_aa: CASSLDTATDTQYF
cdr3_nt: TGCGCCAGCAGTCTTGACACCGCAACAGATACGCAGTATTTT
v_call: TRBV5-1
j_call: TRBJ2-3
clone_size: -
d_call: -

cdr3_aa: CATSRDGRGRSWGRSVFF
cdr3_nt: TGTGCCACCAGCAGAGATGGTCGGGGGCGATCCTGGGGGAGGTCCGTTTTCTTT
v_call: TRBV15
j_call: TRBJ1-1
clone_size: few
d_call: -

cdr3_aa: CASSLSGLGGTQYF
cdr3_nt: TGTGCCAGCAGTTTGTCAGGGTTAGGGGGGACCCAGTACTTC
v_call: TRBV27
j_call: TRBJ2-5
clone_size: once
d_call: -

cdr3_aa: CASSLASETQYF
cdr3_nt: TGTGCCAGCAGCTTAGCTTCGGAGACCCAGTACTTC
v_call: TRBV7-8
j_call: TRBJ2-5
clone_size: -
d_call: -